One T cell receptor (beta chain) is described in this entry. The sample belongs to a study of blood T cell repertoires in COVID-19. TCRdb's table, derived via immunoSEQ multiplex PCR, lists solely in-frame clones and lacks some. The table lists 170,000 or so clones, around 73% of them singletons. This CDR3 is built from 17 residues. V was shortened by 4 bases and J by 4 bases, with 19 bases between the two germline ends. Germline CDR1 is MNHEY and CDR2 is SVGEGT. The origin of this receptor is a woman aged 45-65 years who had recovered from COVID-19. Sequencing was carried out using PBMCs or T cells enriched from blood (not recorded which). The rearrangement links TRBV6-2 or TRBV6-3 to TRBJ2-2, with D perhaps matching TRBD1 (6 bases). The CDR3 spells CASSSSWGRRGTGELFF. The CDR3 coding sequence is TGTGCCAGCAGTTCCAGTTGGGGGCGGCGAGGCACCGGGGAGCTGTTTTTT.